The 2 T cell receptor beta chains presented below share a single source sample, sequenced in a study of high-grade serous ovarian cancer treatment subgroups. Sequencing used immunoSEQ multiplex PCR; TCRdb keeps in-frame clones, though not all of them. Found here are over 2,500 clones, under 80% of them singletons; the top ten hold 4.8%. Tumor samples were obtained before definitive surgery or chemotherapy. What was sequenced was tumor tissue. Source of these receptors: a human donor with high-grade serous ovarian cancer.

The chain recombines TRBV29-1 with TRBJ2-1, with 12 nucleotides matching TRBD2. The germline V gene has CDR1 SQVTM and CDR2 ANQGSEA. Unmatched junction bases numbered 6, after V lost 5 bases and J lost 7 bases. The CDR3 is made up of 14 amino acids. CDR3 region: CSVNGLAGWNEQFF. For the CDR3, the DNA is TGCAGCGTTAACGGACTAGCGGGGTGGAATGAGCAGTTCTTC.

This clone has a handful of counts. The genes are TRBV11-2 and TRBJ1-5, with D unclear. The CDR3 loop spans 15 amino acids. Germline V gene sequence: CDR1 SGHAT, CDR2 FQNNGV. V was trimmed by 5 bases and J by 2 bases, leaving 13 bases between them. In nucleotides, the CDR3 is TGTGCCAGCAGCCTCGGCGTCGGGGGCAATCAGCCCCAGCATTTT. Translating gives CASSLGVGGNQPQHF.